What follows are 15 T cell receptor beta chains derived from one specimen sequenced in a study of shared clonotypes between healthy human individuals. Method: immunoSEQ multiplex PCR; TCRdb's copy keeps in-frame clones and lacks some. The sample shows around 2.5 million clones, 80% to 95% of them seen only once. Sequencing was done on a sample of naive CD4+ T cells from PBMCs. Subset here: CD45RA+ positively selected. These receptors were collected from a man younger than 35 in good health. Some clones in this sample may be carry-over from other donors' samples.

J is TRBJ2-7 and V is TRBV28; perhaps D is TRBD1 or TRBD2 (6 bases each). V was clipped by 3 bases and J by 0 bases, with 18 bases between them. Looked up from germline, CDR1 is MDHEN and CDR2 is SYDVKM. The CDR3 is made up of 17 amino acids. CDR3 loop: CASSFPLGSGASYEQYF. The DNA of the CDR3 is TGTGCCAGCAGTTTCCCCCTTGGGTCGGGGGCCTCCTACGAGCAGTACTTC.

In regard to this clone: Other DNA sequences in the same sample also yield this CDR3. The chain recombines TRBV28 with TRBJ2-4; unclear D gene. The CDR3 totals 14 residues. V lost 2 bases, J lost 1 base, and 6 bases lay in between. Germline V gene data show CDR1 as MDHEN and CDR2 as SYDVKM. This CDR3 is CASSLVGAKNIQYF. The CDR3 DNA is TGTGCCAGCAGTTTAGTTGGGGCCAAAAACATTCAGTACTTC.

The rearrangement uses TRBV13 and TRBJ2-7; no definite D call. V lost 5 bases to trimming and J lost 2 bases, with 19 bases between them. The germline CDR1 and CDR2 sequences are PRHDT and FYEKMQ (reference sequence). The CDR3 has 16 residues. As DNA, the CDR3 is TGTGCCAGCAGCAAAAGTCTAATGGGGATCCCCTACGAGCAGTACTTC. Translated: CASSKSLMGIPYEQYF.

The chain couples TRBV4-3 to TRBJ2-1; D unresolved. Germline loops: CDR1 LGHNA, CDR2 YSLEER. The CDR3 is 15 residues long. Trimming left V 0 bases short and J 5 bases short, with 11 bases between. CDR3 sequence reads: CASSQDRRRNNEQFF. CDR3 nucleotide sequence: TGCGCCAGCAGCCAAGATAGGCGGCGGAACAATGAGCAGTTCTTC.

The CDR3 protein is CASTQGTEQYF. The DNA of the CDR3 is TGTGCCAGCACCCAGGGGACCGAGCAGTACTTC. The chain recombines TRBV28 with TRBJ2-7; possibly TRBD1 for D (6 bases). CDR1 and CDR2 (germline): MDHEN, SYDVKM. The CDR3 spans 11 residues. The germline V and J ends were trimmed by 7 bases and 6 bases, with 10 bases remaining between them.

The V and J genes are TRBV6-5 and TRBJ2-7; TRBD2 is a possible D gene (6 bases). CDR1 is MNHEY and CDR2 is SVGAGI in the germline V gene. Trimming left V 2 bases short and J 4 bases short, with 15 bases between. The CDR3 length is 15 residues. CDR3 amino acids: CASSYEAGTIYEQYF. The CDR3 DNA reads TGTGCCAGCAGTTACGAGGCGGGAACTATATACGAGCAGTACTTC.

The rearrangement links TRBV30 to TRBJ2-5; 8 nucleotides align to TRBD2. The CDR3 contains 15 residues. Germline CDR1 is GTSNPN and CDR2 is SVGIG (reference sequence). The J segment lost 7 bases and the V segment lost 0 bases, leaving 10 bases of the junction unmatched. The CDR3 loop reads CAWSVSGRGQPTQYF. In DNA, the CDR3 is TGTGCCTGGAGTGTCAGCGGGAGAGGGCAACCGACCCAGTACTTC.

The rearrangement joins TRBV6-1 to TRBJ1-2; 9 bases agree with TRBD1. The CDR3 has 15 amino acids. Germline loops: CDR1 MNHNS, CDR2 SASEGT. The ends lost 5 bases at V and 5 bases at J; junction bases unmatched: 9. The chain's CDR3 is CASSSRPTGGYGYTF. As DNA, the CDR3 is TGTGCCAGCAGTTCCCGCCCGACAGGGGGTTATGGCTACACCTTC.

This rearrangement joins TRBV6-1 to TRBJ2-2; 9 nucleotides align to TRBD1. Trimming cost V 6 bases and J 4 bases; bases outside gene matches: 6. This CDR3 contains 15 residues. Looked up from germline, CDR1 is MNHNS and CDR2 is SASEGT. The CDR3 region is CASSLDRGRTGELFF. The CDR3 bases are TGTGCCAGCAGCCTGGACAGGGGTCGCACCGGGGAGCTGTTTTTT.

This clone is a singleton in its sample. The chain is built from TRBV4-2 and TRBJ2-2, with TRBD2 as a possible D gene (6 bases). Trimming left V 0 bases short and J 0 bases short, with 23 bases between. Germline CDR1 is LGHNA and CDR2 is YNFKEQ. The CDR3 is made up of 21 amino acids. The CDR3 sequence is CASSQDPVFKGGNANTGELFF. CDR3 coding DNA: TGTGCCAGCAGCCAAGATCCTGTTTTCAAGGGCGGGAATGCGAACACCGGGGAGCTGTTTTTT.

Comment on this clone: This same CDR3 is encoded by further DNA sequences in the sample. The chain links TRBV7-9 to TRBJ2-1; TRBD2 matches at 8 bases. Germline CDR1 is SEHNR and CDR2 is FQNEAQ (reference sequence). Trimming cost V 4 bases and J 0 bases; bases outside gene matches: 5. This CDR3 comprises 16 residues. CDR3 residues: CASSSLAGSSYNEQFF. The CDR3, as DNA: TGTGCCAGCAGCTCCCTAGCGGGTAGCTCCTACAATGAGCAGTTCTTC.

This chain uses TRBV5-4 with TRBJ2-1; 9 bases agree with TRBD1. This CDR3 region has 16 residues. Germline values: CDR1 SGHNT, CDR2 YYREEE (reference sequence). The V gene end was trimmed by 5 bases and the J gene end by 12 bases; junction bases not matched to a gene: 18. CDR3 amino acids: CASSLVGNRGREGQFF. CDR3 sequence (DNA): TGTGCCAGCAGTTTAGTCGGGAACAGGGGGCGCGAGGGGCAGTTCTTC.

This clone was seen a few times. The sample holds other DNA sequences that translate to the same CDR3. This chain joins TRBV5-1 and TRBJ1-1; D unclear. V was pared by 1 base and J by 0 bases, with 4 bases between. This CDR3 contains 13 residues. Germline V lookup: CDR1 SGHRS, CDR2 YFSETQ. The CDR3 coding sequence is TGCGCCAGCAGCTTGAATATGAACACTGAAGCTTTCTTT. Protein product: CASSLNMNTEAFF.

The chain links TRBV10-2 to TRBJ1-3; TRBD1 is a possible D gene (5 bases). The CDR3 has 19 amino acids. Trimming took off 0 bases at V and 4 bases at J, with 22 bases between the two ends. Per the germline V gene, CDR1 is WSHSY and CDR2 is SAAADI. CDR3 amino acids: CASSESRGGTALSGNTIYF. CDR3 nucleotide sequence: TGCGCCAGCAGTGAGTCACGGGGGGGGACCGCGCTTTCCGGAAACACCATATATTTT.

The chain employs TRBV28 and TRBJ2-7, with TRBD2 identical over 7 bases. V dropped 2 bases and J dropped 12; count of bases not matched to a gene: 10. This CDR3 spans 13 amino acids. Germline V gene sequence: CDR1 MDHEN, CDR2 SYDVKM. For the CDR3, the DNA is TGTGCCAGCAGTTTAGTGTCCGGGGGGAGGCCGTACTTC. Amino acids: CASSLVSGGRPYF.